Presented here are 11 T cell receptor beta chains from one specimen sequenced in a study of tissue T cells after allogeneic stem cell transplantation (dated by TCRdb to between 2021 and 2024). The receptor library was made with the immunoSEQ multiplex PCR assay. This is the immuneACCESS table as TCRdb keeps it, with only in-frame sequences that have V and J called. A part of the clones is gone; compared with another copy, unresolved V genes explain less than half, and the rest is unexplained. For this sample there are approximately 47,000 clones; 73% appear just once. Under 0.9% of the sample comes from the top ten. The sequencing input was sorted cells pooled from one or two spleens. The receptors derive from a pool of C57BL/6 mice in good health.

Comment on this clone: The genes and germline here are from mouse. The read finishes 1 residue shy of the CDR3 end, and the germline J gene is used to complete it. This chain joins TRBV19 and TRBJ2-3, with 8 bases that match TRBD2. The CDR3 spans 16 residues. With 2 bases clipped from V and 1 base from J, the junction kept 6 bases outside the gene matches. Germline V CDR1 and CDR2: FNHDT, SITEND (reference sequence). This CDR3 is CASSILGGGGAETLYF. Incomplete CDR3 DNA: TGTGCCAGCAGTATCCTGGGGGGAGGAGGTGCAGAAACGCTGTAT.

As to this clone: These gene names are mouse names. The CDR3 goes on 1 residue after the read ends, and that part is filled in from the germline J gene. The chain has TRBV4 and TRBJ2-3; D is possibly TRBD1 or TRBD2 (6 bases each). This CDR3 is built from 13 residues. Trimming took 4 bases from V and 3 from J, leaving 8 bases between them. CDR1 and CDR2 (germline): LGHDT, YNNKQL (reference sequence). Partial CDR3 DNA: TGTGCCAGCAGCTGGGGGCGGGCAGAAACGCTGTAT. Residues: CASSWGRAETLY. The CDR3 reads in full as CASSWGRAETLYF. Full variable domain (remainder filled in from reference TRBV4 and TRBJ2-3): ETAVFQTPNYHVTQVGNEVSFNCKQTLGHDTMYWYKQDSKKLLKIMFSYNNKQLIVNETVPRRFSPQSSDKAHLNLRIKSVEPEDSAVYLCASSWGRAETLYFGSGTRLTVL.

In regard to this clone: Gene and germline names: mouse. CDR3 DNA (partial): TGTGCCAGCAGCCAAGACAGTTCCAACGAAAGATTATTT. Translation gives CASSQDSSNERLF. The whole CDR3 protein reads CASSQDSSNERLFF. The chain combines TRBV5 with TRBJ1-4; D uncertain. With the read ending 1 residue before the CDR3 end, the germline J gene is used to fill in that end. CDR1 is LGHNA, CDR2 YNLKQL, per germline (reference sequence). Trimming shortened V by 0 bases and J by 1 base, and 3 bases separated the two germline ends. This CDR3 spans 14 amino acids.

A remark on this clone: The gene names given are mouse names. This sample also contains other DNA sequences that code for the same CDR3. The CDR3 is CASGEGWGGYEQYF. The part of the CDR3 DNA that was read is TGTGCCAGCGGTGAGGGCTGGGGGGGGTATGAACAGTAC. The gene calls are TRBV13-2 and TRBJ2-7; TRBD2 matches 9 bases. From the germline J gene comes the end of the CDR3, since the read stops 1 residue before it. The ends lost 2 bases at V and 4 bases at J; junction bases unmatched: 4. The CDR3 covers 14 residues. The germline V gene encodes CDR1 NNHNN and CDR2 SYGAGS (reference sequence).

About this clone: The gene names given are mouse names. The read terminates 1 residue before the CDR3 end, so the remaining end is supplied by the germline J gene. J is TRBJ2-5 and V is TRBV2; D not certain. This CDR3 contains 14 residues. Trimming cost V 2 bases and J 2 bases, with 8 bases left between them. Germline V gives CDR1 LGHNA, CDR2 YSYQKL. Partial CDR3 DNA: TGTGCCAGCAGCCAAAGACAAGCCCAAGACACCCAGTAC. Protein product: CASSQRQAQDTQY. The CDR3, in full, reads CASSQRQAQDTQYF.

Details on this clone: The gene names given are mouse names. The CDR3 end lies 1 residue beyond the end of the read and is filled in from the germline J gene. This chain joins TRBV2 and TRBJ1-2; 7 nucleotides line up with TRBD1. The CDR3 spans 14 residues. The V segment lost 1 base and the J segment 3 bases; nucleotides outside the gene matches: 2. The germline V gene encodes CDR1 LGHNA and CDR2 YSYQKL. The CDR3 bases that were read are TGTGCCAGCAGCCAAGCCAGGGGGGACTCCGACTACACC. Encoded protein: CASSQARGDSDYT. The whole CDR3 is CASSQARGDSDYTF.

Comment on this clone: The gene names here belong to mouse. The read terminates 1 residue ahead of where the CDR3 ends, so the germline J gene completes it. The chain recombines TRBV13-1 with TRBJ2-4; the D gene is possibly TRBD2 (5 bases). Trimming stripped 2 bases from V and 0 bases from J, with 7 bases between. Per germline, CDR1 NSHNY and CDR2 SYGAGN. This CDR3 spans 14 amino acids. This chain's CDR3 is CASSETGSQNTLYF. The covered CDR3 bases are TGTGCCAGCAGTGAAACTGGAAGTCAAAACACCTTGTAC.

Concerning this clone: The germline and genes are mouse ones. The sequence runs out 1 residue before the end of the CDR3; the remainder is reconstructed from the germline J gene. The rearrangement joins TRBV20 to TRBJ1-1; D is perhaps TRBD1 (6 bases). The CDR3 is 13 amino acids. Germline V CDR1 and CDR2: GFQATS, STVNSAI. The V gene lost 6 bases and the J gene lost 0 bases, with 11 bases spanning the gap. The DNA read from the CDR3 is TGTGGTGCCTCCGGGACAACAAACACAGAAGTCTTC. This codes for CGASGTTNTEVF. The full CDR3 is CGASGTTNTEVFF.

Note on this clone: The listed genes are named as in mouse. The read terminates 1 residue ahead of where the CDR3 ends, so the germline J gene completes it. The chain employs TRBV26 and TRBJ1-3; 9 bases match TRBD1. The V segment lost 3 bases and the J segment 0 bases; nucleotides outside the gene matches: 3. Looked up from germline, CDR1 is KGHPV and CDR2 is FQNQEV (reference sequence). The CDR3 is 16 amino acids. The covered CDR3 bases are TGTGCCAGCAGTCTTGGGACAGGGTATTCTGGAAATACGCTCTAT. It translates to CASSLGTGYSGNTLY. The CDR3 in its entirety is CASSLGTGYSGNTLYF.

On this clone itself: Mouse gene names and germline throughout. The read stops 1 residue short of the end of the CDR3; the missing end is completed from the germline J gene. V and J are TRBV5 and TRBJ2-3, with no clear D. The CDR3 contains 14 residues. Trimming removed 4 bases at V and 0 bases at J, with 8 bases between. Germline V gene lookup returns CDR1 LGHNA and CDR2 YNLKQL (reference sequence). CDR3 bases read: TGTGCCAGCAGCCCCCAAAATAGTGCAGAAACGCTGTAT. This codes for CASSPQNSAETLY. The whole CDR3 sequence is CASSPQNSAETLYF.

With respect to this clone: Gene and germline names: mouse. The read ends 1 residue shy of where the CDR3 ends; the end is completed using the germline J gene. The chain links TRBV12-2 to TRBJ1-2; possibly TRBD1 for D (5 bases). V lost 0 bases to trimming and J lost 2 bases, with 6 bases between them. Germline V gene data show CDR1 as SGHLS and CDR2 as HYDKME. The CDR3 consists of 13 residues. The CDR3 loop reads CASSLRQNSDYTF. The CDR3 DNA, read in part, is TGTGCCAGCTCTCTCAGACAGAACTCCGACTACACC.